This is a list of T cell receptor beta chains from one sample in a study of graft-versus-host responses after intestinal transplantation. No cognate antigen is known for these TCRs. Clones were sequenced by immunoSEQ multiplex PCR, and TCRdb holds only the in-frame ones, with some missing. This sample has about 90,000 clones, with 88% found just once. Sample: unstimulated CD4+ T cells sorted from spleen or lymph node cells, taken before transplant. Every receptor here comes from a human donor who was the organ donor for an intestinal transplant. The CDR3 runs from the conserved cysteine through the conserved F or W. D genes are given only for firm matches. Size values are once, few and many counts, or a class for expanded clones, and some rows have none.

j_call clone_size d_call v_call cdr3_aa cdr3_nt
TRBJ1-5 NA TRBD1 TRBV7-9 CASSADRVPPNQPQHF TGTGCCAGCAGCGCAGACAGGGTACCGCCTAATCAGCCCCAGCATTTT
TRBJ1-2 NA NA TRBV27 CASSFRATSWRYTF TGTGCCAGCAGTTTCAGGGCGACGTCTTGGCGCTACACCTTC
TRBJ2-7 NA NA TRBV6-1 CASPRGPYEQYF TGTGCCAGTCCTAGGGGCCCCTACGAGCAGTACTTC
TRBJ1-2 NA NA TRBV19 CASSMLGGGLIYGYTF TGTGCCAGTAGTATGCTGGGGGGGGGACTGATCTATGGCTACACCTTC
TRBJ2-5 NA NA TRBV28 CASSLRVQETQYF TGTGCCAGCAGTCTTAGAGTCCAAGAGACCCAGTACTTC
TRBJ2-7 NA NA TRBV21-1 CASSKSPVQYF TGTGCCAGCAGCAAGAGTCCCGTGCAGTACTTC
TRBJ2-7 NA NA TRBV4-1 CASSLGPTRFYEQYF TGCGCCAGCAGCCTAGGCCCCACTAGATTTTACGAGCAGTACTTC
TRBJ1-5 NA NA TRBV28 CASSKTGSENQPQHF TGTGCCAGCAGTAAGACAGGTTCAGAAAATCAGCCCCAGCATTTT
TRBJ2-3 once TRBD2 TRBV7-8 CASSYGDTGGWDTQYF TGTGCCAGCAGCTACGGAGATACGGGAGGTTGGGATACGCAGTATTTT
TRBJ1-1 once NA TRBV19 CASTGTPNTEAFF TGTGCCAGTACCGGTACCCCGAACACTGAAGCTTTCTTT
TRBJ2-7 NA TRBD1 TRBV4-1 CASSQVDRSSYEQYF TGCGCCAGCAGCCAAGTGGACAGGAGCTCCTACGAGCAGTACTTC
TRBJ2-6 NA NA TRBV27 CASRRLNSGANVLTF TGTGCCAGCAGAAGACTGAACTCTGGGGCCAACGTCCTGACTTTC
TRBJ2-7 few TRBD1 TRBV6-6 CASRNQGQGSYEQYF TGTGCCAGCAGAAACCAGGGACAGGGCTCCTACGAGCAGTACTTC
TRBJ2-5 few TRBD2 TRBV6-6 CASSPGTRQETQYF TGTGCCAGCAGTCCCGGGACTAGGCAAGAGACCCAGTACTTC
TRBJ1-2 once NA TRBV6-6 CASRRGGYGYTF TGTGCCAGCCGACGAGGGGGCTATGGCTACACCTTC
TRBJ2-3 NA TRBD2 TRBV10-3 CAISQGRGGDTQYF TGTGCCATCAGTCAGGGACGCGGGGGAGATACGCAGTATTTT
TRBJ2-1 NA TRBD2 TRBV5-4 CASSLDFLAGSYNEQFF TGTGCCAGCAGCTTGGACTTTCTAGCGGGCTCCTACAATGAGCAGTTCTTC
TRBJ2-5 NA NA TRBV28 CASSSREWGRIQETQYF TGTGCCAGCAGTAGCCGAGAATGGGGGCGAATCCAAGAGACCCAGTACTTC
TRBJ2-7 NA TRBD2 TRBV28 CAPRGAYEQYF TGTGCCCCCCGGGGGGCCTACGAGCAGTACTTC
TRBJ2-1 NA TRBD2 TRBV9 CASSVATTSGRNEQFF TGTGCCAGCAGCGTAGCTACGACTAGCGGGAGAAATGAGCAGTTCTTC
TRBJ2-3 NA TRBD2 TRBV29-1 CSVRNSGGASDTQYF TGCAGCGTTCGTAATAGCGGGGGGGCGTCAGATACGCAGTATTTT
TRBJ1-4 NA TRBD1 TRBV9 CASSKGTGGEKLFF TGTGCCAGCAGCAAGGGGACAGGGGGTGAAAAACTGTTTTTT
TRBJ2-5 NA TRBD2 TRBV9 CASSSTLAGETQYF TGTGCCAGCAGCTCAACCCTAGCGGGAGAGACCCAGTACTTC
TRBJ2-7 NA NA TRBV11-2 CASSLVVRTYEQYF TGTGCCAGCAGCTTAGTTGTCAGAACCTACGAGCAGTACTTC
TRBJ2-5 NA TRBD1 TRBV7-8 CASSFDRGRRSETQYF TGTGCCAGCAGCTTCGACAGGGGGCGGCGGTCGGAGACCCAGTACTTC
TRBJ1-4 NA NA TRBV18 CASSPRAGRGNEKLFF TGTGCCAGCTCACCACGGGCGGGCAGGGGCAATGAAAAACTGTTTTTT
TRBJ2-7 NA NA TRBV7-8 CASSHNRVSYAYEQYF TGTGCCAGCAGCCATAACAGGGTCTCCTACGCCTACGAGCAGTACTTC
TRBJ2-1 NA TRBD2 TRBV5-1 CASSQRTSGRSMVAQFF TGCGCCAGCAGCCAACGAACTAGCGGGAGGTCGATGGTTGCGCAGTTCTTC
TRBJ2-7 few TRBD2 TRBV11-2 CASSLLASGFSYEQYF TGTGCCAGCAGCTTACTCGCTAGCGGATTCTCCTACGAGCAGTACTTC
TRBJ2-2 NA NA TRBV30 CAWRGRPTGELFF TGTGCCTGGAGAGGGAGACCCACCGGGGAGCTGTTTTTT
TRBJ2-5 NA TRBD1 TRBV6-1 CASSPDREETQYF TGTGCCAGCAGCCCTGACAGGGAGGAGACCCAGTACTTC
TRBJ1-2 few TRBD1 TRBV6-5 CASTVPGGGYTF TGTGCCAGCACCGTTCCAGGGGGTGGCTACACCTTC
TRBJ2-7 NA NA TRBV10-3 CAISVPGVSADLYREQYF TGTGCCATCAGTGTCCCGGGGGTCTCGGCGGACCTATATAGGGAGCAGTACTTC
TRBJ1-4 NA TRBD1 TRBV2 CASMTGPDEKLFF TGTGCCAGCATGACAGGGCCTGATGAAAAACTGTTTTTT
TRBJ2-2 NA TRBD1 TRBV5-1 CASSFWTGGIDTGELFF TGCGCCAGCAGCTTTTGGACAGGGGGCATTGACACCGGGGAGCTGTTTTTT
TRBJ2-3 NA TRBD2 TRBV11-3 CASTGGGADTQYF TGTGCCAGCACCGGGGGGGGCGCAGATACGCAGTATTTT
TRBJ2-5 NA TRBD2 TRBV30 CAWRLAGGGETQYF TGTGCCTGGAGGTTGGCGGGGGGCGGAGAGACCCAGTACTTC
TRBJ1-1 once NA TRBV28 CASSPGGALWDTEAFF TGTGCCAGCAGCCCGGGAGGGGCGTTATGGGACACTGAAGCTTTCTTT
TRBJ2-3 NA NA TRBV5-1 CASSPKREVSTDTQYF TGCGCCAGCAGCCCCAAGAGGGAGGTTAGCACAGATACGCAGTATTTT
TRBJ1-6 NA NA TRBV4-1 CASSQDLRSPDNSPLHF TGCGCCAGCAGCCAAGATCTTAGAAGTCCGGATAATTCACCCCTCCACTTT
TRBJ1-2 few NA TRBV4-3 CASSQGGDGYTF TGCGCCAGCAGCCAAGGAGGAGATGGCTACACCTTC
TRBJ1-2 NA NA TRBV19 CASSKRPNYGYTF TGTGCCAGTAGTAAGAGGCCCAACTATGGCTACACCTTC
TRBJ1-3 once NA TRBV6-6 CASSYSIQGGNTIYF TGTGCCAGCAGTTACTCGATCCAGGGTGGAAACACCATATATTTT
TRBJ1-2 NA NA TRBV28 CASSLRQNYGYTF TGTGCCAGCAGTTTAAGACAGAACTATGGCTACACCTTC
TRBJ2-6 NA TRBD1 TRBV27 CASRTGGALANVLTF TGTGCCAGCAGAACAGGGGGCGCTCTGGCCAACGTCCTGACTTTC
TRBJ1-1 NA TRBD1 TRBV19 CASSIGTGYRMNTEAFF TGTGCCAGTAGTATAGGGACAGGGTATAGAATGAACACTGAAGCTTTCTTT
TRBJ1-1 NA TRBD1 TRBV5-5 CASSSPRDRVRRAEAFF TGTGCCAGCAGCTCACCCCGGGACAGGGTACGTCGGGCTGAAGCTTTCTTT
TRBJ2-7 NA TRBD1 TRBV15 CATSKLGTGEYEQYF TGTGCCACCAGCAAGCTCGGGACAGGGGAATACGAGCAGTACTTC
TRBJ2-4 few TRBD1 TRBV15 CATSRGSQGAGNIQYF TGTGCCACCAGCAGAGGATCACAGGGGGCAGGAAACATTCAGTACTTC
TRBJ2-7 NA NA TRBV29-1 CSVTSTSSYEQYF TGCAGCGTTACTAGCACAAGCTCCTACGAGCAGTACTTC
TRBJ1-2 NA NA TRBV7-8 CASSLFDRNYGYTF TGTGCCAGCAGCTTGTTCGACAGAAACTATGGCTACACCTTC